This is a list of T cell receptor beta chains from one sample in a study of shared clonotypes between healthy human individuals. Some clones are missing from TCRdb's copy, which holds only in-frame ones; the method was immunoSEQ multiplex PCR. The sample records hundreds of thousands of clones, around four fifths being singletons. Sequenced material: memory CD4+ T cells sorted from blood. These receptors were collected from a woman aged 25-40 years in good health. The CDR3 runs from the conserved cysteine through the conserved F or W. D genes are given only for firm matches. A clone size is listed for some rows: how often the clone was seen (once, few, many), or a class if it is expanded.

CASSLAAGGSETQYF TGTGCCAGCAGCTTAGCGGCGGGAGGGTCAGAGACCCAGTACTTC TRBJ2-5 . TRBD2 TRBV7-9
CASSAAQAGGLYSNEQFF TGTGCCAGCAGTGCCGCCCAAGCGGGAGGCCTTTATTCGAATGAGCAGTTCTTC TRBJ2-1 . TRBD2 TRBV6-4
CASSEPPGGGTGNTIYF TGTGCCAGCAGTGAACCTCCGGGGGGGGGAACTGGAAACACCATATATTTT TRBJ1-3 once . TRBV6-1
CASSARGTGEKLFF TGTGCCAGCAGTGCCAGGGGGACGGGAGAAAAACTGTTTTTT TRBJ1-4 few TRBD1 TRBV6-5
CASSFGSGRSPIEQYF TGTGCCAGCAGTTTTGGCAGCGGGAGGAGTCCTATCGAGCAGTACTTC TRBJ2-7 once TRBD2 TRBV27
CASTSATNEKLFF TGTGCCAGCACTTCCGCAACTAATGAAAAACTGTTTTTT TRBJ1-4 . . TRBV7-2
CASSGTSVLNEQFF TGCGCCAGCAGCGGGACTAGCGTTCTCAATGAGCAGTTCTTC TRBJ2-1 . TRBD2 TRBV5-1
CASSKNPGTSGPSSWFF TGCGCCAGCAGCAAAAACCCCGGGACTAGCGGGCCATCGTCGTGGTTCTTC TRBJ2-1 . TRBD2 TRBV5-1
CASSRQASEAYEQYF TGCGCCAGCAGCCGCCAGGCTAGCGAGGCCTACGAGCAGTACTTC TRBJ2-7 . . TRBV4-1
CASSRVMGGDQPQHF TGTGCCAGCAGCCGGGTAATGGGGGGAGATCAGCCCCAGCATTTT TRBJ1-5 . . TRBV2
CASSLGPQWPEQYF TGTGCCAGCAGCTTAGGACCACAATGGCCCGAGCAGTACTTC TRBJ2-7 few . TRBV7-2
CASQITSNQPQHF TGTGCCAGCCAGATTACCAGCAATCAGCCCCAGCATTTT TRBJ1-5 . . TRBV6-5
CASSVLGAWPNTGELFF TGTGCCAGCAGCGTTTTGGGAGCGTGGCCGAACACCGGGGAGCTGTTTTTT TRBJ2-2 . . TRBV9
CARIAGGTYQETQYF TGTGCCAGGATAGCGGGAGGAACCTACCAAGAGACCCAGTACTTC TRBJ2-5 . TRBD2 TRBV25-1
CSVEDRRSSYNEQFF TGCAGCGTTGAAGATCGGCGGAGTTCCTACAATGAGCAGTTCTTC TRBJ2-1 . . TRBV29-1
CATIGQLGSGNTIYF TGTGCCACTATTGGACAGCTCGGCTCTGGAAACACCATATATTTT TRBJ1-3 few . TRBV6-5
CASSPRTTSYEQYF TGTGCCAGTAGTCCCAGGACGACCTCCTACGAGCAGTACTTC TRBJ2-7 . . TRBV19
CASSEGSLQETQYF TGTGCCAGCAGTGAGGGCAGTCTCCAAGAGACCCAGTACTTC TRBJ2-5 . . TRBV2
CASSEGHGTGKETQYF TGTGCCAGCAGTGAAGGCCACGGGACAGGCAAAGAGACCCAGTACTTC TRBJ2-5 . TRBD1 TRBV2
CASSYGQPEAFF TGTGCCAGCAGTTACGGACAGCCTGAAGCTTTCTTT TRBJ1-1 . . TRBV6-5
CSPDSYYGYTF TGCAGCCCCGACAGTTACTATGGCTACACCTTC TRBJ1-2 . . TRBV20-1
CASDRGGVGTEAFF TGTGCCAGTGACCGAGGGGGGGTCGGCACTGAAGCTTTCTTT TRBJ1-1 . . TRBV28
CASSLSSGYYNEQFF TGTGCCAGCAGTTTATCTAGCGGATACTACAATGAGCAGTTCTTC TRBJ2-1 few . TRBV27
CASSDGSSGYNEQFF TGTGCCAGCAGTGATGGGTCTAGCGGTTACAATGAGCAGTTCTTC TRBJ2-1 . TRBD2 TRBV6-4
CASSPGMATQYF TGTGCCAGCTCACCAGGCATGGCGACCCAGTACTTC TRBJ2-5 many . TRBV18
CASSYGTRGETQYF TGTGCCAGCAGTTACGGGACTAGGGGGGAGACCCAGTACTTC TRBJ2-5 . TRBD2 TRBV6-6
CASGSGYGANVLTF TGTGCCAGTGGCTCGGGGTACGGGGCCAACGTCCTGACTTTC TRBJ2-6 . . TRBV19
CASSLTDNYGYTF TGTGCCAGCAGCTTAACTGACAACTATGGCTACACCTTC TRBJ1-2 . . TRBV11-2
CASSPSPGLAGAKNIQYF TGTGCCAGCAGCCCCAGTCCCGGACTAGCGGGAGCCAAAAACATTCAGTACTTC TRBJ2-4 . TRBD2 TRBV7-3
CASSRSGQNEKLFF TGTGCCAGCAGCCGTAGTGGACAGAATGAAAAACTGTTTTTT TRBJ1-4 . . TRBV9
CASSPYYASGSTDTQYF TGTGCCAGCAGCCCCTATTACGCTAGCGGGAGCACAGATACGCAGTATTTT TRBJ2-3 . TRBD2 TRBV7-3
CASSLASGRAGELFF TGCGCCAGCAGCTTGGCTAGCGGGAGGGCCGGGGAGCTGTTTTTT TRBJ2-2 many TRBD2 TRBV5-1
CASSHDTGQVYEQYF TGCGCCAGCAGCCATGACACGGGACAGGTCTACGAGCAGTACTTC TRBJ2-7 . TRBD1 TRBV4-1
CASSFRVSETDTQYF TGTGCCAGCAGCTTCAGGGTATCGGAGACAGATACGCAGTATTTT TRBJ2-3 few . TRBV7-2
CASSQGQGGTEAFF TGTGCCAGCAGCCAGGGACAGGGAGGCACTGAAGCTTTCTTT TRBJ1-1 . TRBD1 TRBV6-5
CASSWGQAEGGYTF TGTGCCAGCAGTTGGGGACAGGCCGAGGGTGGCTACACCTTC TRBJ1-2 . TRBD1 TRBV28
CAGRAGLSTDTQYF TGTGCCGGGAGAGCGGGCCTTAGCACAGATACGCAGTATTTT TRBJ2-3 once . TRBV30
CASSYKGGSDYGYTF TGTGCCAGCAGTTACAAGGGGGGCTCCGACTATGGCTACACCTTC TRBJ1-2 many . TRBV6-6
CASSSTRSSYEQYF TGTGCCAGTAGTTCGACGAGAAGCTCCTACGAGCAGTACTTC TRBJ2-7 . . TRBV19
CASRDSLAAGDEQFF TGTGCCAGCAGGGACTCATTGGCAGCGGGCGATGAGCAGTTCTTC TRBJ2-1 . . TRBV2
CASRHGGSPGELFF TGTGCCAGCAGGCACGGGGGGAGTCCCGGGGAGCTGTTTTTT TRBJ2-2 . TRBD2 TRBV7-9